This T cell receptor beta chain was obtained from a study of control samples from healthy donors and cancer patients. This CDR3 is built from 16 residues. V was shortened by 0 bases and J by 8 bases, with 17 bases between the two germline ends. Germline values: CDR1 SGHNT, CDR2 YYREEE (reference sequence). Using immunoSEQ multiplex PCR, the repertoire was profiled, and TCRdb retains in-frame clones only, with some absent. The sample contains roughly 76,000 clones, 90% to 95% of which appear only once. This TCR derives from a woman aged 40 to 50 in good health. The chain employs TRBV5-4 and TRBJ1-4, with D possibly TRBD1 on 5 matching bases. Sequencing input: blood. The CDR3 DNA sequence: TGTGCCAGCAGCTTGGGGTCCGCCAGGGATGGAGAAAAACTGTTTTTT. Its translation is CASSLGSARDGEKLFF.